In its sample, the clone carrying this T cell receptor (beta chain) ranks as medium-sized. Antigen specificity is unknown. This sample was taken from a study of T and B cells in COVID-19 patients. Overall study: COVID-19 patients gave peripheral blood either during active infection or after recovery. The recovered cohort's median age was approximately 34 years, versus less than 75 years in active infection.

The V gene's germline CDR1 is MNHEY and CDR2 SVGAGI. CDR3 size: 13 residues. With 4 bases removed from V and 4 bases from J, the gap between germline ends came to 7 bases. Multiplex PCR with BIOMED2 TRB-A/B primer pools amplified TRB rearrangements. A single record per CDR3 protein comes from TCRdb applying MiXCR to the multiplex PCR reads. Here the sample spans 2,000 to 2,500 distinct CDR3 sequences, approximately 26% being singletons. From blood, roughly 250-550 ng of genomic DNA served as TRB template. General study results and limits: CD4+, regulatory T cell, CD8+ and sorted SARS-CoV-2-responsive or tetramer+ T cells were not yet sequenced.

This sequence was found in a human donor with active COVID-19. Sequencing was done on a sample of blood. The chain is built from TRBV6-5 and TRBJ2-2; TRBD2 is a possible D gene (5 bases). Written as DNA, the CDR3 is TGTGCCAGCAGTTCCGGGGTCACCGGGGAGCTGTTTTTT. This sequence encodes CASSSGVTGELFF.